A selection of T cell receptor beta chains follows, all from one sample in a study of blood T cell repertoires in COVID-19. Generated by immunoSEQ multiplex PCR, the TCRdb table keeps only in-frame clones and is missing some. This sample carries 250,000 to 300,000 clones, about nine tenths of them seen once, and the ten largest clones take about 3%. Sequenced: peripheral blood. The source of these receptors is a woman in her 30s with active or convalescent COVID-19. CDR3s include the opening cysteine and the closing phenylalanine or tryptophan. The D gene is left open where the match is weak. Clone size is not always given. Where it is, it says once, few, many or a class for expanded clones.

j_call: TRBJ1-1
clone_size: -
d_call: -
v_call: TRBV5-4
cdr3_aa: CASSFSRGMYTEAFF
cdr3_nt: TGTGCCAGCAGCTTTTCAAGGGGCATGTACACTGAAGCTTTCTTT

j_call: TRBJ2-1
clone_size: -
d_call: -
v_call: TRBV19
cdr3_aa: CASSSRDKGYNEQFF
cdr3_nt: TGTGCCAGTAGTAGCCGGGACAAGGGCTACAATGAGCAGTTCTTC

j_call: TRBJ1-1
clone_size: -
d_call: -
v_call: TRBV3-1/TRBV3-2
cdr3_aa: CASARRDLGRMNTEAFF
cdr3_nt: TGTGCCAGCGCCAGGAGGGATTTGGGGAGGATGAACACTGAAGCTTTCTTT

j_call: TRBJ2-1
clone_size: -
d_call: -
v_call: TRBV5-1
cdr3_aa: CASSPSGNEQFF
cdr3_nt: TGCGCCAGCAGCCCGAGCGGCAATGAGCAGTTCTTC

j_call: TRBJ1-3
clone_size: -
d_call: -
v_call: TRBV18
cdr3_aa: CASSPETSFSGNTIYF
cdr3_nt: TGTGCCAGCTCACCTGAGACAAGTTTTTCTGGAAACACCATATATTTT

j_call: TRBJ1-4
clone_size: -
d_call: -
v_call: TRBV4-1
cdr3_aa: CASSQVIGEKLFF
cdr3_nt: TGCGCCAGCAGCCAAGTTATCGGTGAAAAACTGTTTTTT

j_call: TRBJ2-5
clone_size: once
d_call: -
v_call: TRBV9
cdr3_aa: CASSPQTGHSIGGQYF
cdr3_nt: TGTGCCAGCAGCCCCCAGACAGGACATTCAATAGGGGGACAGTACTTC

j_call: TRBJ2-7
clone_size: -
d_call: -
v_call: TRBV25-1
cdr3_aa: CASSAQGAREQYF
cdr3_nt: TGTGCCAGCAGTGCCCAAGGGGCGCGGGAGCAGTACTTC

j_call: TRBJ1-3
clone_size: once
d_call: -
v_call: TRBV7-6
cdr3_aa: CASSYQQGLGNTIYF
cdr3_nt: TGTGCCAGCAGCTATCAACAGGGTTTGGGAAACACCATATATTTT

j_call: TRBJ2-5
clone_size: once
d_call: TRBD2
v_call: TRBV11-2
cdr3_aa: CASSFSGEETQYF
cdr3_nt: TGTGCCAGCAGCTTCAGCGGGGAAGAGACCCAGTACTTC

j_call: TRBJ2-2
clone_size: -
d_call: TRBD1
v_call: TRBV18
cdr3_aa: CASSQQGFDTGELFF
cdr3_nt: TGTGCCAGCTCACAACAGGGGTTTGACACCGGGGAGCTGTTTTTT

j_call: TRBJ1-2
clone_size: -
d_call: TRBD1
v_call: TRBV27
cdr3_aa: CASSSSPGQGPYGYTF
cdr3_nt: TGTGCCAGCAGTTCCTCACCGGGACAGGGGCCCTATGGCTACACCTTC

j_call: TRBJ1-2
clone_size: -
d_call: -
v_call: TRBV28
cdr3_aa: CASSLLPAGGVYGYTF
cdr3_nt: TGTGCCAGCAGTTTATTGCCGGCGGGGGGAGTCTATGGCTACACCTTC

j_call: TRBJ1-4
clone_size: many
d_call: TRBD1
v_call: TRBV7-9
cdr3_aa: CASSLIGSGGWKEKLFF
cdr3_nt: TGTGCCAGCAGCTTAATCGGCTCAGGGGGCTGGAAAGAAAAACTGTTTTTT

j_call: TRBJ2-1
clone_size: -
d_call: TRBD1
v_call: TRBV6-1
cdr3_aa: CASSVDRGVPYNEQFF
cdr3_nt: TGTGCCAGCAGTGTGGACAGGGGGGTGCCCTACAATGAGCAGTTCTTC